This TCR beta chain derives from a study of control samples from healthy donors and cancer patients. The repertoire was sequenced with immunoSEQ multiplex PCR; TCRdb's copy has only in-frame clones and lacks some. The data hold 150,000 or so clones, with 80% to 95% observed a single time. The CDR3 spans 14 residues. J gave up 7 bases and V 4 bases, and 6 bases lay outside the gene matches. Germline-derived CDR1 and CDR2 are SGDLS and YYNGEE. The V call is TRBV9, the J call TRBJ1-5, with TRBD1 matching 9 bases. The sequencing input was blood. This receptor was taken from a man aged 18 to 35 in good health. CDR3 in DNA: TGTGCCAGCAGCCCGGGACAGGGTTGGCAGCCCCAGCATTTT. Protein product: CASSPGQGWQPQHF.